A single TCR beta chain is shown here with its context. V lost 0 bases and J 8 bases, leaving 13 bases between the germline ends. There are 14 residues in the CDR3. Germline lookup yields CDR1 MNHEY and CDR2 SVGAGI. This record comes from a study of spatial heterogeneity in lung cancer. On the study more broadly: Raw reads showed each unique TCR and UMI combination turning up more than ten times on average.

Time point specified: blood at routine non-recurrence follow-up after resection. Every TCR cDNA molecule bore a unique molecular identifier. TCRdb redid the calling of the 5' RACE reads with MiXCR, one entry per CDR3 protein. The sample lists about 18,000 distinct CDR3 sequences, about 8.9% occurring once. The gene calls are TRBV6-5 and TRBJ1-2, with D uncertain. The sequencing here drew on PBMCs, taken at follow-up. The receptor was isolated from a male donor with early-stage non-small cell lung cancer. The CDR3 sequence: CASSYSATTRGYTF. For the CDR3, the DNA is TGTGCCAGCAGTTACTCGGCGACAACGAGGGGCTACACCTTC.